This T cell receptor (beta chain) was sequenced in a study of Ad26.COV2.S vaccination and SARS-CoV-2 variants (dated by TCRdb to the early 2020s). Regarding the research as a whole: TCRbeta repertoire sequencing was used to assess the specificity and breadth of SARS-CoV-2-reactive T cell receptors after Ad26.COV2.S vaccination. The TCR-sequenced set comprised approximately 30 samples: around 20 Ad26.COV2.S vaccine recipients, 5 placebo recipients and 8 SARS-CoV-2 convalescent individuals.

The immunoSEQ Assay was the method used to sequence TCRbeta CDR3 regions. After extraction, genomic DNA underwent amplification by bias-controlled multiplex PCR, followed by high-throughput sequencing. Under the source paper's analysis protocol: Collapsing and filtering of sequences were performed to quantify the absolute abundance of each unique TCRbeta CDR3 region. Usable DNA was measured by amplifying reference genes present in all nucleated cells, and TCRbeta template counts were normalized to that usable DNA to estimate T cell fraction. Repertoire TCRs were annotated as SARS-CoV-2-specific when V gene, CDR3 amino acid sequence and J gene were exactly matched to a known reactive TCR set. The reference SARS-CoV-2 TCR set was obtained from MIRA and was filtered for enrichment in COVID-19-positive ImmuneCODE repertoires, whereby public or cross-reactive TCRs were removed. Using the MIRA antigens, annotated TCRs were further analysed by specific ORF or by position within an ORF. Depth was the summed frequency of annotated unique rearrangements, while breadth was defined as annotated unique rearrangements over total unique productive rearrangements. Two-sided Wilcoxon rank-sum tests were applied when comparing TCR breadth between groups. TCRdb holds this immuneACCESS table with in-frame rearrangements only. Some clones are missing; in checked studies, unresolved V genes explain under half, and the rest has no known cause. The V and J calls and clone size come from that table; D and trimming were worked out from the DNA. This sample lists about 350,000 clones; 90% to 95% were detected once. The biggest ten clones account for around 4% of the sample.

The time point label corresponds to: individuals recovered from natural SARS-CoV-2 infection. Paper-wide results and their limitations: Higher spike-specific TCR breadth was observed in Ad26.COV2.S recipients than in placebo recipients (P = 0.0014). After vaccination, substantial breadth of spike-specific CD8+ and CD4+ T cell responses was reported. The authors noted that the TCR breadth and depth analyses may have underestimated total T cell responses. Vaccine and placebo recipients had comparable non-spike TCR breadth, which fits with the vaccine containing only spike.

This clone was found once. Its antigen remains unidentified. No base quality information exists; no much larger clone differs at one position. The sequence derives from a human donor who had recovered from COVID-19. The specimen was peripheral blood, collected after recovery from COVID-19.

The CDR3 region reads CATGSFDTEAFF. The DNA sequence is as follows: TGTGCCACCGGGTCTTTCGACACTGAAGCTTTCTTT. Recombination joined TRBV10-3 with TRBJ1-1, with the identity of the D gene unclear. Trimming takes 10 bases from V and 3 bases from J, and the germline ends sit 12 bases apart. According to the germline V gene, CDR1 reads ENHRY and CDR2 reads SYGVKD. The CDR3, from cysteine to phenylalanine, totals 12 residues. Just the 36-base CDR3 DNA is kept, in frame starting at base 1.